Presented here are 25 T cell receptor beta chains from one specimen sequenced in a study of long-term antiretroviral therapy in people with HIV. With survey level as its setting, the immunoSEQ assay was v3.0. Method: immunoSEQ multiplex PCR; TCRdb's copy keeps in-frame clones and lacks some. The sample lists 30,000 to 40,000 clones; around 97% were seen once. Sequenced material: unsorted PBMCs, taken 6.9 years after starting antiretroviral therapy. These receptors were obtained from a man aged 30 to 45 with HIV.

The chain recombines TRBV27 with TRBJ2-6, with TRBD2 identical over 8 bases. Germline values: CDR1 MNHEY, CDR2 SMNVEV (reference sequence). The V gene end was trimmed by 8 bases and the J gene end by 1 base; junction bases not matched to a gene: 10. CDR3 length equals 17 residues. DNA for the CDR3: TGTGCCAGCGGGGAACTGGGACTAGTTTCTGGGGCCAACGTCCTGACTTTC. Its translation: CASGELGLVSGANVLTF.

The gene calls are TRBV7-9 and TRBJ2-1, with TRBD2 matching over 8 bases. The germline V gene encodes CDR1 SEHNR and CDR2 FQNEAQ (reference sequence). Losses at the gene ends were 1 base for V and 5 bases for J; bases not matched to a gene: 4. CDR3 size: 15 residues. CDR3 amino acids: CASSLVAGLDNEQFF. CDR3 coding DNA: TGTGCCAGCAGCTTAGTTGCGGGACTAGACAATGAGCAGTTCTTC.

The chain uses TRBV10-3 and TRBJ2-7; the match to TRBD2 covers 8 bases. This CDR3 region has 11 residues. Germline CDR1 ENHRY, CDR2 SYGVKD. The ends lost 10 bases at V and 6 bases at J; junction bases unmatched: 5. This chain's CDR3 is CASGGIREQYF. CDR3 nucleotides: TGTGCCAGCGGGGGGATCCGCGAGCAGTACTTC.

J is TRBJ1-4 and V is TRBV21-1. TRBV21-1 is assigned pseudogene status. There are 15 residues in the CDR3. The CDR3 loop reads CASSGEGQGGEKLFF. The CDR3 coding sequence is TGTGCCAGCAGCGGGGAGGGTCAGGGGGGGGAAAAACTGTTTTTT.

The V gene is TRBV19, the J gene TRBJ2-5; 11 bases match TRBD2. The germline CDR1 and CDR2 sequences are LNHDA and SQIVND (reference sequence). V dropped 4 bases and J dropped 2; count of bases not matched to a gene: 3. This CDR3 spans 15 amino acids. Here the CDR3 DNA reads TGTGCCAGTAGTACCGGACTAGCGGGTCAAGAGACCCAGTACTTC. Its translation is CASSTGLAGQETQYF.

The chain is built from TRBV6-6 and TRBJ2-7, with TRBD1 matching over 7 bases. CDR1 is MNHNY, CDR2 SVGAGI, per germline (reference sequence). Trimming removed 5 bases from V and 7 bases from J; junction bases left unmatched: 5. This CDR3 contains 12 residues. CDR3 in amino acids: CASSDRVREQYF. The CDR3 DNA is TGTGCCAGCAGTGACAGGGTCAGGGAGCAGTACTTC.

The rearrangement uses TRBV7-8 and TRBJ2-7; D ambiguous. The CDR3 is 13 amino acids. Germline assignment: CDR1 SGHVS and CDR2 FQNEAQ. Trimming shortened V by 3 bases and J by 7 bases, and 13 bases separated the two germline ends. The DNA for the CDR3 is TGTGCCAGCAGCTTCAGACCACCGCGGGAGCAGTACTTC. It specifies CASSFRPPREQYF.

This rearrangement joins TRBV19 to TRBJ2-3; possibly TRBD1 or TRBD2 for D (6 bases each). Trimming shortened V by 9 bases and J by 7 bases, and 17 bases separated the two germline ends. Germline values: CDR1 LNHDA, CDR2 SQIVND (reference sequence). This CDR3 is 13 amino acids long. The CDR3 is CASNRGRGNTQYF. The CDR3 DNA is TGTGCCAGCAACCGGGGGCGGGGAAATACGCAGTATTTT.

The V and J genes are TRBV19 and TRBJ2-7; no reliable D call. CDR3 length: 14 residues. With 4 bases removed from V and 2 bases from J, the gap between germline ends came to 12 bases. CDR1 is LNHDA, CDR2 SQIVND, per germline (reference sequence). The CDR3 region has the DNA TGTGCCAGTAGTACCTCGACAAGACCCTACGAGCAGTACTTC. It is translated as CASSTSTRPYEQYF.

J is TRBJ2-2 and V is TRBV5-4, with 16 bases aligning to TRBD2. V shed 4 bases and J 5 bases; nucleotides not matched to a gene: 11. This CDR3 has 19 residues. The V gene's germline CDR1 is SGHNT and CDR2 YYREEE (reference sequence). Here the CDR3 reads CASSPPGTSGGAETGELFF. DNA for the CDR3: TGTGCCAGCAGCCCACCGGGGACTAGCGGGGGGGCAGAAACCGGGGAGCTGTTTTTT.

The chain couples TRBV2 to TRBJ1-1; TRBD1 aligns across 11 bases. V shed 6 bases and J 8 bases; nucleotides not matched to a gene: 8. Per the germline V gene, CDR1 is SNHLY and CDR2 is FYNNEI. This CDR3 contains 14 residues. Written as DNA, the CDR3 is TGTGCCAGCAGATACTCTCGGGACAGGGGGGAAGCTTTCTTT. It translates to CASRYSRDRGEAFF.

The chain joins TRBV9 to TRBJ2-3; D perhaps matches TRBD2 (6 bases). The CDR3 length is 16 residues. The V end lost 0 bases, the J end lost 4 bases, and 15 bases lay between the germline ends. In germline, CDR1 is SGDLS, CDR2 YYNGEE. CDR3 region: CASSVGRSGHADTQYF. The CDR3 DNA is TGTGCCAGCAGCGTAGGTCGTAGCGGCCATGCAGATACGCAGTATTTT.

The rearrangement links TRBV25-1 to TRBJ1-1, with no clear D. The CDR3 has 13 residues. V lost 8 bases and J 3 bases, leaving 13 bases between the germline ends. Per the germline V gene, CDR1 is MGHDK and CDR2 is SYGVNS. The CDR3: CASSSLGDTEAFF. CDR3 nucleotide sequence: TGTGCCAGCTCCAGTTTGGGTGACACTGAAGCTTTCTTT.

The genes are TRBV4-1 and TRBJ2-2, with a possible D match to TRBD1 (5 bases). V was pared by 3 bases and J by 1 base, with 9 bases between. The CDR3 is 15 amino acids. Looked up from germline, CDR1 is MGHRA and CDR2 is YSYEKL. The CDR3 region is CASSQPTGNTGELFF. In DNA form, the CDR3 reads TGCGCCAGCAGCCAGCCTACAGGGAACACCGGGGAGCTGTTTTTT.

The chain carries TRBV7-6 and TRBJ2-3; D gene uncertain. The CDR3 spans 12 residues. V gave up 5 bases and J gave up 2 bases, with 5 bases separating them. From germline, CDR1 is SGHVS and CDR2 FNYEAQ. The CDR3, as DNA: TGTGCCAGCAGCGCCCACACAGATACGCAGTATTTT. The encoded protein is CASSAHTDTQYF. The complete variable domain, with remaining parts taken from reference TRBV7-6 and TRBJ2-3, reads GAGVSQSPRYKVTKRGQDVALRCDPISGHVSLYWYRQALGQGPEFLTYFNYEAQQDKSGLPNDRFSAERPEGSISTLTIQRTEQRDSAMYRCASSAHTDTQYFGPGTRLTVL.

The chain couples TRBV4-3 to TRBJ2-1, with D perhaps being TRBD1 or TRBD2 (5 bases each). There are 12 residues in the CDR3. The V gene's germline CDR1 is LGHNA and CDR2 YSLEER. Trimming cost V 0 bases and J 12 bases, with 9 bases left between them. Here the CDR3 DNA reads TGCGCCAGCAGCCAAGAGGGGGACGGGCAGTTCTTC. It codes for CASSQEGDGQFF.

The chain links TRBV11-2 to TRBJ2-1; TRBD2 agrees at 12 bases. The CDR3 contains 14 residues. Per the germline V gene, CDR1 is SGHAT and CDR2 is FQNNGV. V was pared by 6 bases and J by 8 bases, with 5 bases of the junction left unmatched. The CDR3 loop reads CASSPLAGGYEQFF. The CDR3, as DNA: TGTGCCAGCAGTCCTCTAGCGGGAGGGTATGAGCAGTTCTTC.

This chain links TRBV7-9 with TRBJ2-1; the D gene is possibly TRBD2 (5 bases). V lost 1 base to trimming and J lost 9 bases, with 10 bases between them. This CDR3 is 13 amino acids long. Germline values: CDR1 SEHNR, CDR2 FQNEAQ (reference sequence). This chain's CDR3 is CASSLVLASEQFF. In DNA, the CDR3 is TGTGCCAGCAGCTTAGTCCTAGCAAGTGAGCAGTTCTTC. Supplemented by reference TRBV7-9 and TRBJ2-1, the full variable domain reads DTGVSQNPRHKITKRGQNVTFRCDPISEHNRLYWYRQTLGQGPEFLTYFQNEAQLEKSRLLSDRFSAERPKGSFSTLEIQRTEQGDSAMYLCASSLVLASEQFFGPGTRLTVL.

This clone was seen once. The CDR3 DNA reads as TGTGCCAGCAGTGATGGATTTAGCAATCAGCCCCAGCATTTT. Translated: CASSDGFSNQPQHF. The chain recombines TRBV2 with TRBJ1-5; D remains ambiguous. This CDR3 contains 14 residues. V dropped 3 bases and J dropped 0 bases, with 6 bases sitting between them. From germline, CDR1 is SNHLY and CDR2 FYNNEI.

The chain carries TRBV5-1 and TRBJ1-2; the D gene is possibly TRBD1 (6 bases). Deletions cut 7 bases from V and 8 bases from J, with 18 bases between. CDR1 SGHRS and CDR2 YFSETQ come from the germline V gene. This CDR3 is 13 amino acids long. The CDR3 loop is CASSLEGVEGYTF. The CDR3 DNA follows: TGCGCCAGCTCACTAGAGGGGGTTGAGGGCTACACCTTC.

The rearrangement joins TRBV2 to TRBJ2-2; a possible D gene is TRBD2 (6 bases). The V gene's germline CDR1 is SNHLY and CDR2 FYNNEI. V gave up 8 bases and J gave up 6 bases, with 16 bases separating them. The CDR3 is 14 residues long. CDR3 in DNA: TGTGCCAGCCGCCGCCGGGACTTTCCCGGGGAGCTGTTTTTT. Residues: CASRRRDFPGELFF.

This clone was observed once. The V and J genes are TRBV5-1 and TRBJ2-5, with D possibly called TRBD1 or TRBD2 (6 bases each). V was pared by 5 bases and J by 5 bases, with 19 bases between. The CDR3 is 15 residues long. Germline V gene lookup returns CDR1 SGHRS and CDR2 YFSETQ. The CDR3 nucleotides are TGCGCCAGCAGTAAAGGGGGTACGGGAGATGAGACCCAGTACTTC. This codes for CASSKGGTGDETQYF.

This rearrangement joins TRBV7-9 to TRBJ1-2; D remains unclear. The V end was cut by 5 bases, the J end by 4 bases, with 11 bases between. The germline gives CDR1 SEHNR, CDR2 FQNEAQ (reference sequence). The CDR3 totals 13 residues. In DNA, the CDR3 is TGTGCCAGCAGCGTCAGTGGGGTCTATGGCTACACCTTC. Residues: CASSVSGVYGYTF.

The chain combines TRBV25-1 with TRBJ1-1, with a weak D call TRBD1 (5 bases). The CDR3 runs 15 residues. Trimming pared 6 bases from V and 3 bases from J, leaving 17 bases between. CDR1 and CDR2 (germline): MGHDK, SYGVNS. In nucleotides, the CDR3 is TGTGCCAGCAGCCTCAAGGGACGGGGGGACACTGAAGCTTTCTTT. Translation gives CASSLKGRGDTEAFF. Full variable domain (rest looked up from reference TRBV25-1 and TRBJ1-1): EADIYQTPRYLVIGTGKKITLECSQTMGHDKMYWYQQDPGMELHLIHYSYGVNSTEKGDLSSESTVSRIRTEHFPLTLESARPSHTSQYLCASSLKGRGDTEAFFGQGTRLTVV.

In its sample, this clone was seen once. This chain joins TRBV6-1 and TRBJ2-1, with 8 bases matching TRBD2. There are 15 residues in the CDR3. The ends lost 2 bases at V and 1 base at J; junction bases unmatched: 1. Germline V CDR1 and CDR2: MNHNS, SASEGT. Written as DNA, the CDR3 is TGTGCCAGCAGTGAACGCGGGAGGTCCTACAATGAGCAGTTCTTC. It codes for CASSERGRSYNEQFF.